This T cell receptor (beta chain) was identified in a study of shared clonotypes between healthy human individuals. The donors, healthy adults who were HIV-negative, had experienced no recent acute infections or vaccinations. In the CD4+ fraction, cells were divided into CD45RA+ naive and CD45RA-negative memory subsets. Assay used: immunoSEQ multiplex PCR; TCRdb lists only in-frame clones, some missing. The repertoire holds around 240,000 clones, 65% seen once, with around 10% in the top ten. This CDR3 is 16 amino acids long. CDR1 is SGHDN, CDR2 FVKESK, per germline. The ends were cut back, 1 base at V and 1 base at J, with 10 bases in the middle.

The sequenced sample was memory CD4+ T cells sorted from blood. Subset reported: CD45RA-negative fraction. The V gene is TRBV14, the J gene TRBJ2-2; possible D gene TRBD1, 5 bases. The clonotype was recovered from a man aged 30 to 39 in good health. The CDR3 is CASSQVVTVNTGELFF. The CDR3 bases are TGTGCCAGCAGCCAAGTAGTGACAGTGAACACCGGGGAGCTGTTTTTT. The whole variable domain, remainder taken from reference TRBV14 and TRBJ2-2, is EAGVTQFPSHSVIEKGQTVTLRCDPISGHDNLYWYRRVMGKEIKFLLHFVKESKQDESGMPNNRFLAERTGGTYSTLKVQPAELEDSGVYFCASSQVVTVNTGELFFGEGSRLTVL.